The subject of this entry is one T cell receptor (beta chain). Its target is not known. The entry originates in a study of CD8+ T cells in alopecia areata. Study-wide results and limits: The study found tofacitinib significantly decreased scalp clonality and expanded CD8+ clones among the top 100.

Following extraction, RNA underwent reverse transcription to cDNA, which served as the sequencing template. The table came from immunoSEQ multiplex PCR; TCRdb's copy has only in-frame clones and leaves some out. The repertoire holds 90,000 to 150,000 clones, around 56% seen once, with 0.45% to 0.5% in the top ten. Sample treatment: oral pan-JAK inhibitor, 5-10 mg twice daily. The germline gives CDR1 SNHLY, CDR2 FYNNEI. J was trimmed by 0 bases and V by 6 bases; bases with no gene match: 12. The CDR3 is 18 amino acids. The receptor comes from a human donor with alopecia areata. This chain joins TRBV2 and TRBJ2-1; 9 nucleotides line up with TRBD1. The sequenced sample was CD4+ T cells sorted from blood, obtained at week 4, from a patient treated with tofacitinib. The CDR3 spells CASRTGQGWVSSYNEQFF. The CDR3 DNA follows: TGTGCCAGCAGAACGGGACAGGGATGGGTAAGCTCCTACAATGAGCAGTTCTTC. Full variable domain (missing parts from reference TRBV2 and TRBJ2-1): EPEVTQTPSHQVTQMGQEVILRCVPISNHLYFYWYRQILGQKVEFLVSFYNNEISEKSEIFDDQFSVERPDGSNFTLKIRSTKLEDSAMYFCASRTGQGWVSSYNEQFFGPGTRLTVL.